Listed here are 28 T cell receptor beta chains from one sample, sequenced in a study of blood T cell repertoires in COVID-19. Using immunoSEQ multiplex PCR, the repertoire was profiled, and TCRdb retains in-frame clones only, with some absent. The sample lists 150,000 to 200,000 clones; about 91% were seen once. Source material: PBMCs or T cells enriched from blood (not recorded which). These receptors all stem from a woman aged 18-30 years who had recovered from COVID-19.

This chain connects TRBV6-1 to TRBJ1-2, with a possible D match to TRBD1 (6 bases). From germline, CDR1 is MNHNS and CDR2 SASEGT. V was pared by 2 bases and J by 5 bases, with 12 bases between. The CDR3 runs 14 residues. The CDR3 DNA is TGTGCCAGCAGTGAACGGGGGGCTGGGTATGGCTACACCTTC. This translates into CASSERGAGYGYTF.

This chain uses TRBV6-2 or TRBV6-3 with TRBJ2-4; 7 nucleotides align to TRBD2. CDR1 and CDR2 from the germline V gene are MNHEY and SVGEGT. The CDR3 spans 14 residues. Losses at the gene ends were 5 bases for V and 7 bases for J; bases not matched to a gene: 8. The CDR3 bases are TGTGCCAGCAGTGAGCTCAGCGGGATCAACATTCAGTACTTC. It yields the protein CASSELSGINIQYF.

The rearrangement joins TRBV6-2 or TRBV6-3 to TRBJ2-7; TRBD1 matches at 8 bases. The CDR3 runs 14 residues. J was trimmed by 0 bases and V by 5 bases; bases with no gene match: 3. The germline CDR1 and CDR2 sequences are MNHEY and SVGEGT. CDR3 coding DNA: TGTGCCAGCAGTACCGGACAGGGCTCCTACGAGCAGTACTTC. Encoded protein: CASSTGQGSYEQYF.

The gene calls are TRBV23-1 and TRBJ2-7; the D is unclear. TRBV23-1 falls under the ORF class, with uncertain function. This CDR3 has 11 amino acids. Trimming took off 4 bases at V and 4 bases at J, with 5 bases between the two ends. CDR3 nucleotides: TGCGCCAGCAGTCCAGGATACGAGCAGTACTTC. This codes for CASSPGYEQYF.

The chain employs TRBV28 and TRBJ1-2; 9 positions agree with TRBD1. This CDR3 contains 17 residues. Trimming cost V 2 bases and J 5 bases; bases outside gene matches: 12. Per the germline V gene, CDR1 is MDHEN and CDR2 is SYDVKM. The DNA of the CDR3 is TGTGCCAGCAGTTTAGGTTTCGGGACAGGGTTCGGGTATGGCTACACCTTC. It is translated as CASSLGFGTGFGYGYTF.

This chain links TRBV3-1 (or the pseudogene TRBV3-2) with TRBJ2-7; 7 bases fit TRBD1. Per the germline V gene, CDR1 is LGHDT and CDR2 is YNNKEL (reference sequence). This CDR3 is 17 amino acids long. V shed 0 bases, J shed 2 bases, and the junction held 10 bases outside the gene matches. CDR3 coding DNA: TGTGCCAGCAGCCAAGAAATCGGTAAGGGGGCGGCCTACGAGCAGTACTTC. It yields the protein CASSQEIGKGAAYEQYF.

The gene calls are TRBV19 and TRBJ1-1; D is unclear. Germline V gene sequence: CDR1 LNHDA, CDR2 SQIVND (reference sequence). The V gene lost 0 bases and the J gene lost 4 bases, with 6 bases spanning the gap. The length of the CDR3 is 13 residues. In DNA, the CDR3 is TGTGCCAGTAGTATAGATCGGAGCACTGAAGCTTTCTTT. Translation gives CASSIDRSTEAFF.

The CDR3 region has the DNA TGCAGTGCTAGTTATTTGGGGACACCTAACTATGAGCAGTTCTTC. Its translation is CSASYLGTPNYEQFF. This sequence joins TRBV20-1 and TRBJ2-1; tentative D call: TRBD1 (6 bases). This CDR3 comprises 15 residues. Trimming took 3 bases from V and 8 from J, leaving 20 bases between them. CDR1 and CDR2 (germline): DFQATT, SNEGSKA (reference sequence).

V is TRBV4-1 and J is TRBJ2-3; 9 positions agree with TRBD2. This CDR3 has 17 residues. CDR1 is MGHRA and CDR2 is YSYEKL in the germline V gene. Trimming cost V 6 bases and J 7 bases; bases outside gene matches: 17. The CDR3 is CASSSGSGRFEGNTQYF. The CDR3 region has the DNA TGCGCCAGCAGTTCCGGGAGCGGGAGGTTTGAGGGAAATACGCAGTATTTT.

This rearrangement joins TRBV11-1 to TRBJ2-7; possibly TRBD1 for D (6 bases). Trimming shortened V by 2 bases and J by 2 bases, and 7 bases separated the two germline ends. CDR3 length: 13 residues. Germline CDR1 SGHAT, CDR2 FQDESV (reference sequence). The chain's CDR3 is CASSLQGTYEQYF. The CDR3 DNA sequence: TGTGCCAGCAGCTTACAGGGGACCTACGAGCAGTACTTC.

CDR3 bases: TGTGCCAGCCGAAGAGGGGGACAGGGCTACGAGCAGTACTTC. Translating gives CASRRGGQGYEQYF. The chain employs TRBV5-5 and TRBJ2-7; TRBD1 aligns across 9 bases. Germline CDR1 reads SGHKS; CDR2 reads YYEKEE (reference sequence). With 7 bases clipped from V and 3 bases from J, the junction kept 8 bases outside the gene matches. There are 14 residues in the CDR3.

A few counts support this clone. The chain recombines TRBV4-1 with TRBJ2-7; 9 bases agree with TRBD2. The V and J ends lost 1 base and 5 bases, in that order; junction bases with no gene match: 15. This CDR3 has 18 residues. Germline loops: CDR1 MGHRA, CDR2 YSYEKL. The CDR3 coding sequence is TGCGCCAGCAGCCAAGGATGGGGAGCGGGGGGTAAGTTCCACGAGCAGTACTTC. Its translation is CASSQGWGAGGKFHEQYF.

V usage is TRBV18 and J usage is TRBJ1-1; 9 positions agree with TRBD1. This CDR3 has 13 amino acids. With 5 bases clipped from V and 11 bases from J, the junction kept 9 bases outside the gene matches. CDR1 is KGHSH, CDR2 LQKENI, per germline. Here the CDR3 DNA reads TGTGCCAGCTCAAATACCGGGACAGGGCCGGCTTTCTTT. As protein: CASSNTGTGPAFF.

CDR3 in DNA: TGTGCCAGCAGCGCCCCACAGGGGGCGCTTAACTATGGCTACACCTTC. This sequence encodes CASSAPQGALNYGYTF. This rearrangement joins TRBV7-9 to TRBJ1-2; TRBD1 matches at 9 bases. The J segment lost 1 base and the V segment lost 5 bases, leaving 8 bases of the junction unmatched. This CDR3 spans 16 amino acids. In germline, CDR1 is SEHNR, CDR2 FQNEAQ (reference sequence).

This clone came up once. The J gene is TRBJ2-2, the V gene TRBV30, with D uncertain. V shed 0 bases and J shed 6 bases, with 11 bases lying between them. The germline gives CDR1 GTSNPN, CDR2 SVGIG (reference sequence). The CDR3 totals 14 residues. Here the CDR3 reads CAWSVRVRSGELFF. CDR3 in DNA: TGTGCCTGGAGTGTACGCGTTCGGTCCGGGGAGCTGTTTTTT.

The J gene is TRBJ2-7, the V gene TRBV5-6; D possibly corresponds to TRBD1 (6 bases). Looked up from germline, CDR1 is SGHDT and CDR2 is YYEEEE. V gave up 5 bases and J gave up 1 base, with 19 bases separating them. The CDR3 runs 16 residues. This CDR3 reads CASRIHRVPFSYEQYF. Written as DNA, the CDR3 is TGTGCCAGCAGGATCCACAGGGTCCCTTTTTCCTACGAGCAGTACTTC. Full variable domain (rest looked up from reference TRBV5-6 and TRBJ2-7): DAGVTQSPTHLIKTRGQQVTLRCSPKSGHDTVSWYQQALGQGPQFIFQYYEEEERQRGNFPDRFSGHQFPNYSSELNVNALLLGDSALYLCASRIHRVPFSYEQYFGPGTRLTVT.

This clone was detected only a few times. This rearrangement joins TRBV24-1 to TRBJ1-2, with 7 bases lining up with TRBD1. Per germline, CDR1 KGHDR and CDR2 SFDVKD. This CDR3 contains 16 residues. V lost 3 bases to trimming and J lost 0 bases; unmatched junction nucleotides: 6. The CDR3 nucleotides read TGTGCCACCAGTGATGCGGGGGGGACAGCTAACTATGGCTACACCTTC. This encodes CATSDAGGTANYGYTF.

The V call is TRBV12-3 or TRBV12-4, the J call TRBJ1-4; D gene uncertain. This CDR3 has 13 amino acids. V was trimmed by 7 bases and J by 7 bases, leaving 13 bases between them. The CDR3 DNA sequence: TGTGCCAGCACCTCGACCGAGGGTGAAAAACTGTTTTTT. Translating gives CASTSTEGEKLFF.

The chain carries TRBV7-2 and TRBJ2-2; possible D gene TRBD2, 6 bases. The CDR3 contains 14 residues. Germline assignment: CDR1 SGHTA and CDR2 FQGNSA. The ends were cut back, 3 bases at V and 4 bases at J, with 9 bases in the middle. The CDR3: CASSFRDSTGELFF. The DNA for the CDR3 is TGTGCCAGCAGCTTTAGGGACTCCACCGGGGAGCTGTTTTTT. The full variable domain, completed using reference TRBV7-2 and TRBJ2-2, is GAGVSQSPSNKVTEKGKDVELRCDPISGHTALYWYRQSLGQGLEFLIYFQGNSAPDKSGLPSDRFSAERTGGSVSTLTIQRTQQEDSAVYLCASSFRDSTGELFFGEGSRLTVL.

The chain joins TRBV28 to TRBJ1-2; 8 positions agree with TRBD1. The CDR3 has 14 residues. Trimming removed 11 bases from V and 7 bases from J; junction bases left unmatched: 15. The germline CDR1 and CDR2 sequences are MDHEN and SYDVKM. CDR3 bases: TGTGCCTCGCGAGGGACAGGAAACATCCTTGGCTACACCTTC. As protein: CASRGTGNILGYTF.

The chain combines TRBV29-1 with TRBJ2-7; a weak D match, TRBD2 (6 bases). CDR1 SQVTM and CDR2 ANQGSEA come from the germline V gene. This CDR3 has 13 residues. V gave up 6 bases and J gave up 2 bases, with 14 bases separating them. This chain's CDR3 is CSVGSTGAYEQYF. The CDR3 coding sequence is TGCAGCGTGGGGTCAACGGGGGCCTACGAGCAGTACTTC.

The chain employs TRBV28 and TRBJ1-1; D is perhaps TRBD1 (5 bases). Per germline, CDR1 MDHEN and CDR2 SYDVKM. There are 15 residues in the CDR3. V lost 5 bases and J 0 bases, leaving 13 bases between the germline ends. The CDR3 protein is CASSPVGLLNTEAFF. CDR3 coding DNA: TGTGCCAGCAGTCCGGTGGGACTGCTGAACACTGAAGCTTTCTTT.

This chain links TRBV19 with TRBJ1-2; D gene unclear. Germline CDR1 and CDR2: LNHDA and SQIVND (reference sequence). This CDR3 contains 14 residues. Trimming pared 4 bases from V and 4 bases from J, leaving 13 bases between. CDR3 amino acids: CASSTDRGIYGYTF. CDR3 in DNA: TGTGCCAGTAGTACGGACCGGGGAATCTATGGCTACACCTTC.

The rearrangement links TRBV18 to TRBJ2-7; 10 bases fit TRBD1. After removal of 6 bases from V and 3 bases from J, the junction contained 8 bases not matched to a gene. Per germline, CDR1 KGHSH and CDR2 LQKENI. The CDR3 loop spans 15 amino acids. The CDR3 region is CASSNPDRGVYEQYF. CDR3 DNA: TGTGCCAGCTCCAACCCGGACAGGGGGGTCTACGAGCAGTACTTC.

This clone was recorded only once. CDR3 protein: CASSLDFPGGRTYGYTF. CDR3 coding DNA: TGTGCCAGCAGCTTAGATTTCCCGGGGGGCCGTACCTATGGCTACACCTTC. The chain recombines TRBV11-3 with TRBJ1-2; the D gene is possibly TRBD1 (6 bases). The CDR3 covers 17 residues. The V and J ends lost 0 bases and 4 bases respectively, with 18 bases between them. Germline values: CDR1 SGHNT, CDR2 YENEEA.

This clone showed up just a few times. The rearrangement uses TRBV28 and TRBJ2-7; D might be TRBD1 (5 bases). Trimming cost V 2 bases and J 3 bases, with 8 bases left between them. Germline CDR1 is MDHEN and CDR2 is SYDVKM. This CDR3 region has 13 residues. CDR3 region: CASSLDRNYEQYF. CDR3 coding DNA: TGTGCCAGCAGTTTAGACAGAAACTACGAGCAGTACTTC. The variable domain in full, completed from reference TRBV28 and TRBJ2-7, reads DVKVTQSSRYLVKRTGEKVFLECVQDMDHENMFWYRQDPGLGLRLIYFSYDVKMKEKGDIPEGYSVSREKKERFSLILESASTNQTSMYLCASSLDRNYEQYFGPGTRLTVT.

CDR3 sequence (DNA): TGTGCCAGCACGATAACCAGGGGACCCGGGGAGCTGTTTTTT. This codes for CASTITRGPGELFF. The rearrangement uses TRBV6-5 and TRBJ2-2, with D possibly matching TRBD1 (6 bases). The V end was cut by 7 bases, the J end by 6 bases, with 15 bases between. The CDR3 contains 14 residues. Per germline, CDR1 MNHEY and CDR2 SVGAGI.

The chain's CDR3 is CASSLSDRANYGYTF. DNA of the CDR3: TGTGCCAGCAGCCTCTCTGACAGGGCTAACTATGGCTACACCTTC. The rearrangement uses TRBV3-1 (or the pseudogene TRBV3-2) and TRBJ1-2, with 7 positions matching TRBD1. The ends lost 4 bases at V and 0 bases at J; junction bases unmatched: 5. The CDR3 contains 15 residues. Germline V gene sequence: CDR1 LGHDT, CDR2 YNNKEL (reference sequence).